The entry that follows covers one T cell receptor beta chain sequence. Its specificity is unknown. An end of the junction differs from the germline gene, which may be a read error. The sample belongs to a study of post-analysis software for immune sequencing data. The wider study: Relapsing-remitting, secondary progressive and progressive-relapsing multiple sclerosis were all included among the disease courses. Study-level points and caveats: Relative to controls, patients with multiple sclerosis showed significantly lower normalized Chao1 diversity. About five TRBV segments were more frequent in patients than controls; TRBV5-6, TRBV5-1 and TRBV20-1 belonged to this group.

In germline, CDR1 is SGHRS, CDR2 YFSETQ. This CDR3 has 12 residues. Built from TCR beta cDNA, the libraries had unique molecular identifiers in them. TCRdb reprocessed the PCR reads with MiXCR, giving one entry per CDR3 protein. The sample has 740,000 or so distinct CDR3 sequences; roughly 50% are singletons. The V and J genes are TRBV5-1 and TRBJ1-1, with a possible D match to TRBD1 (5 bases). Sequences were obtained from blood. This receptor was taken from a girl aged 10-17 years with multiple sclerosis. The CDR3: CACRVGDTEAFF. The CDR3 DNA reads as TGCGCCTGCAGGGTTGGCGACACTGAAGCTTTCTTT.